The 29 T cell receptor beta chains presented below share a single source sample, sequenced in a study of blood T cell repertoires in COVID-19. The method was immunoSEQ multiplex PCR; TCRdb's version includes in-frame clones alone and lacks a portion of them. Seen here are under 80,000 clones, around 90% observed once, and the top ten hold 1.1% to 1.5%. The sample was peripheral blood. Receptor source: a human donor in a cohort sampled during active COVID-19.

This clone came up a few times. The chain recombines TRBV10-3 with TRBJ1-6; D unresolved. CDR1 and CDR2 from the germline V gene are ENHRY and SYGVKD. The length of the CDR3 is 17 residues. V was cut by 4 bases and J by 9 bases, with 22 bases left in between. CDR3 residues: CAISAGMTAGRSSPLHF. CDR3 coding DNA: TGTGCCATCAGTGCGGGGATGACGGCAGGACGTAGTTCACCCCTCCACTTT.

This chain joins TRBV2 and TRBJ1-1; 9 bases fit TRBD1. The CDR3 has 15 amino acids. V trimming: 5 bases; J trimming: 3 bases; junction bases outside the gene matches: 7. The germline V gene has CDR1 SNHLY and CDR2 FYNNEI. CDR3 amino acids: CASSKDRGIYTEAFF. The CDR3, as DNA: TGTGCCAGCAGTAAGGACAGGGGCATATACACTGAAGCTTTCTTT.

The CDR3 nucleotides read TGTGCCAGCAGCCCTAGATTAGGCACCGGGGAGCTGTTTTTT. Translation gives CASSPRLGTGELFF. The chain uses TRBV7-3 and TRBJ2-2; D uncertain. This CDR3 region has 14 residues. The V gene's germline CDR1 is SGHTA and CDR2 FQGTGA. Trimming cost V 5 bases and J 4 bases, with 11 bases left between them.

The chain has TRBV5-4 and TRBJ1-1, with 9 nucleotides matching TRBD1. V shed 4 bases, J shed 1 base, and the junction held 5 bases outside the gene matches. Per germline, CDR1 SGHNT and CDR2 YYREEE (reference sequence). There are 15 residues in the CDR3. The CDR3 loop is CASSDGTGKNTEAFF. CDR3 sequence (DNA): TGTGCCAGCAGCGACGGGACAGGGAAGAACACTGAAGCTTTCTTT.

CDR3 nucleotides: TGTGCCAGCAGCTTAGACCGGAGCACCGGGGAGCTGTTTTTT. It specifies CASSLDRSTGELFF. This chain connects TRBV11-2 to TRBJ2-2; the D is unclear. Germline CDR1 and CDR2: SGHAT and FQNNGV. The germline V and J ends were trimmed by 0 bases and 4 bases, with 6 bases remaining between them. This CDR3 spans 14 amino acids.

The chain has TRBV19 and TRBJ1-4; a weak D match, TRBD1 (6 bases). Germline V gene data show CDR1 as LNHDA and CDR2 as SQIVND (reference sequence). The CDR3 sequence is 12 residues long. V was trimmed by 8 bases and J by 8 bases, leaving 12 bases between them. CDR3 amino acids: CASGGGREKLFF. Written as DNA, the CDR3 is TGTGCCAGTGGGGGGGGCCGGGAAAAACTGTTTTTT.

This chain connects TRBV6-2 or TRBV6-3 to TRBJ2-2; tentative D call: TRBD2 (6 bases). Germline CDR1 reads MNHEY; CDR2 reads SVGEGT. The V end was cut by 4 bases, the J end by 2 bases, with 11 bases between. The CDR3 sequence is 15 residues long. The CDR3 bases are TGTGCCAGCAGTTTAGCGGATTTCAACACCGGGGAGCTGTTTTTT. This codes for CASSLADFNTGELFF.

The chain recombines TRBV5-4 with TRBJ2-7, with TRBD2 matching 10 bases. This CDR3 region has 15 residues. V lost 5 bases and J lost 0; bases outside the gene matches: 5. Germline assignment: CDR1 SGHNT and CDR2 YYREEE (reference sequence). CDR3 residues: CASSPSGGVSYEQYF. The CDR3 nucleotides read TGTGCCAGCAGTCCTAGCGGGGGCGTCTCCTACGAGCAGTACTTC.

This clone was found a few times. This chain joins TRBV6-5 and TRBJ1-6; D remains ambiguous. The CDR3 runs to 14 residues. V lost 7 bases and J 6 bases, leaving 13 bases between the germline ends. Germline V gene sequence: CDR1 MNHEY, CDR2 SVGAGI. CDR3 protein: CASTEEWFNSPLHF. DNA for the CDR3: TGTGCCAGCACCGAGGAGTGGTTTAATTCACCCCTCCACTTT.

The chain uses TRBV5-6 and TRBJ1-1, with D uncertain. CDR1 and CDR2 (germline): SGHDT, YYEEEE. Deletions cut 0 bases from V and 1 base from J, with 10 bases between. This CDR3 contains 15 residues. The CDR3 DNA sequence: TGTGCCAGCAGCTTGGCCCGACAAACGAACACTGAAGCTTTCTTT. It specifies CASSLARQTNTEAFF.

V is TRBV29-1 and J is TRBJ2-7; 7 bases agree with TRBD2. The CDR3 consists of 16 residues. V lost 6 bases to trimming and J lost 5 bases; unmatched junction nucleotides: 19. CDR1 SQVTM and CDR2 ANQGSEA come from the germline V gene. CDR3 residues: CSVNLVRTGGRNEQYV. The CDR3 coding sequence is TGCAGCGTGAATTTAGTGCGGACGGGAGGACGAAACGAGCAGTACGTC.

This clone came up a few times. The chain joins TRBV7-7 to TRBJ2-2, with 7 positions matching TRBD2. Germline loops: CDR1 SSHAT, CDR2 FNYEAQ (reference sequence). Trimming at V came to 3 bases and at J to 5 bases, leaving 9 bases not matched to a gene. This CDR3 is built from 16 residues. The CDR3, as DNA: TGTGCCAGCAGCTTCAGCGGGAACATCGATACCGGGGAGCTGTTTTTT. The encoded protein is CASSFSGNIDTGELFF.

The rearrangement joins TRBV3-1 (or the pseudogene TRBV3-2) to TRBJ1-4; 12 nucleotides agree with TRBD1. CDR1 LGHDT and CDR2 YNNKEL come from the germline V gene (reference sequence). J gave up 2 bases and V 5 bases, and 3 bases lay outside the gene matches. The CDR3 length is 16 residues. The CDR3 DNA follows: TGTGCCAGCAGCGCGGGACAGGGGGCGACTAATGAAAAACTGTTTTTT. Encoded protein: CASSAGQGATNEKLFF.

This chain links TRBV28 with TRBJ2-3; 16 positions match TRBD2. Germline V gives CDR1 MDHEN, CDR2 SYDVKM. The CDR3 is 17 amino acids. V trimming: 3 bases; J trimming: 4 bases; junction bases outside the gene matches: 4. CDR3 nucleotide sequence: TGTGCCAGCAGTTTTGGGACTAGCGGGAGGGCCGCAGATACGCAGTATTTT. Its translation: CASSFGTSGRAADTQYF.

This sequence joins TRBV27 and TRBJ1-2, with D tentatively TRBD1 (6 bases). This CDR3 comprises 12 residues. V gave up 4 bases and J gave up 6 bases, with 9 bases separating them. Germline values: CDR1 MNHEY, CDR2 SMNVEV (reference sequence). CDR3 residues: CASSYQGNGYTF. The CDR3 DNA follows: TGTGCCAGCAGTTACCAGGGGAATGGCTACACCTTC.

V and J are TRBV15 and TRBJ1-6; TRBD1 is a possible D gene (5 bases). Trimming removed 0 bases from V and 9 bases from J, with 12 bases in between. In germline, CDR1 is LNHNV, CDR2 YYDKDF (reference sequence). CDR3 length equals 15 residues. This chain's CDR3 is CATSRDRGKSSPLHF. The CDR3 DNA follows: TGTGCCACCAGCAGAGATAGGGGAAAAAGTTCACCCCTCCACTTT.

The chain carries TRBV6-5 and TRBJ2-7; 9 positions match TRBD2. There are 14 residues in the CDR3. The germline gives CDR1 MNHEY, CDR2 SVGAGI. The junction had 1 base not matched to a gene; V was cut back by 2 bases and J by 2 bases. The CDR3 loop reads CASSYVAGAYEQYF. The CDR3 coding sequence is TGTGCCAGCAGTTACGTAGCGGGAGCCTACGAGCAGTACTTC.

CDR3 loop: CSASPPGLADYEQYF. The CDR3 DNA follows: TGCAGTGCAAGTCCGCCGGGACTAGCGGATTACGAGCAGTACTTC. The chain carries TRBV20-1 and TRBJ2-7; TRBD2 matches at 11 bases. Trimming at V came to 6 bases and at J to 4 bases, leaving 11 bases not matched to a gene. Germline V CDR1 and CDR2: DFQATT, SNEGSKA (reference sequence). The length of the CDR3 is 15 residues.

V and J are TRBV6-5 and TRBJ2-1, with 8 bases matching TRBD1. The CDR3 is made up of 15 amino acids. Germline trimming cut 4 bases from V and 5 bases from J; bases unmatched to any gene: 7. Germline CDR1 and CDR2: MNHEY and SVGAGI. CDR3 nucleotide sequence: TGTGCCAGCAGTTTACGACAGGGGAGGAACAATGAGCAGTTCTTC. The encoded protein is CASSLRQGRNNEQFF.

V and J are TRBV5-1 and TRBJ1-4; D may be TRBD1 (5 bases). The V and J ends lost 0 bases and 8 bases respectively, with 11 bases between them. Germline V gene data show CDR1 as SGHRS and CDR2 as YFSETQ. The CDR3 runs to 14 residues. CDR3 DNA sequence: TGCGCCAGCAGCTTGGAGGGGTTCAGGGAAAAACTGTTTTTT. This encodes CASSLEGFREKLFF.

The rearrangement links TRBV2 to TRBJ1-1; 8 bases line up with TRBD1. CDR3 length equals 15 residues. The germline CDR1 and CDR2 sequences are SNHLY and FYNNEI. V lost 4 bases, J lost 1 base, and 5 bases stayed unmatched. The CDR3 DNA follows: TGTGCCAGCAGTGGGCCCGGGACAGGGAACACTGAAGCTTTCTTT. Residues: CASSGPGTGNTEAFF.

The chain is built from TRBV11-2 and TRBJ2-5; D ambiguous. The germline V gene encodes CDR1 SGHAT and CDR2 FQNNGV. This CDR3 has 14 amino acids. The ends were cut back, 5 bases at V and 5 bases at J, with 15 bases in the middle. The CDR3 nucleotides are TGTGCCAGCAGCCATAACTTGGGCACCGAGACCCAGTACTTC. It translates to CASSHNLGTETQYF.

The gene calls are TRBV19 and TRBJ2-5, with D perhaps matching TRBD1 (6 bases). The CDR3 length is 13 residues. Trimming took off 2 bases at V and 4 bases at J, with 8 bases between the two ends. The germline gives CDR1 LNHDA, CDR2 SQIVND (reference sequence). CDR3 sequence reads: CASSITDRETQYF. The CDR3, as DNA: TGTGCCAGTAGTATAACGGACAGAGAGACCCAGTACTTC.

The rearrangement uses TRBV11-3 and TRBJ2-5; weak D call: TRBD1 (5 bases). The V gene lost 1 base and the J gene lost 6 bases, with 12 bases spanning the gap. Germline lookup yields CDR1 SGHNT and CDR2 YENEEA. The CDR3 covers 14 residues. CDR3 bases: TGTGCCAGCAGCTTAGGAGGCAGGGAACAGACCCAGTACTTC. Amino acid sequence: CASSLGGREQTQYF. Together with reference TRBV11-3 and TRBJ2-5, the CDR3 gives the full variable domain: EAGVVQSPRYKIIEKKQPVAFWCNPISGHNTLYWYLQNLGQGPELLIRYENEEAVDDSQLPKDRFSAERLKGVDSTLKIQPAELGDSAVYLCASSLGGREQTQYFGPGTRLLVL.

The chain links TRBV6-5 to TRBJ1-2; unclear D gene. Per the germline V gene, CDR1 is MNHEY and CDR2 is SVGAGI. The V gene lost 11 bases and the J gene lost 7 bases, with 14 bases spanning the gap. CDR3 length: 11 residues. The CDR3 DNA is TGTGCCGCGGGAGCTCCGCTTGGCTACACCTTC. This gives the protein CAAGAPLGYTF.

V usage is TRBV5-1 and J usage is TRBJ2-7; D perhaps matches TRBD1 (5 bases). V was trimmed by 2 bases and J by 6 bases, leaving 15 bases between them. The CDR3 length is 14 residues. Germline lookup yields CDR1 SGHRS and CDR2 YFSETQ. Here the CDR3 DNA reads TGCGCCAGCAGCTTCGTTGGCAGGGCCTCCGAGCAGTACTTC. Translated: CASSFVGRASEQYF.

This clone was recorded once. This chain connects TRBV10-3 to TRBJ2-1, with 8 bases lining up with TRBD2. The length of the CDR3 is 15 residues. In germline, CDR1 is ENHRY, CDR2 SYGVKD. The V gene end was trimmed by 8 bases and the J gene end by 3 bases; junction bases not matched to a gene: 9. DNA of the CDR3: TGTGCCATCGTGGGCGGGGGGACTCACTACAATGAGCAGTTCTTC. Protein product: CAIVGGGTHYNEQFF.

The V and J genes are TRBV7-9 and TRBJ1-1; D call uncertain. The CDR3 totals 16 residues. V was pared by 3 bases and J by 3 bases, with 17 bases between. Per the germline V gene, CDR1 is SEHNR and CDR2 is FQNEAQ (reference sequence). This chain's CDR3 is CASSFEGRIGDTEAFF. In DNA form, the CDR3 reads TGTGCCAGCAGCTTTGAAGGCCGTATCGGGGACACTGAAGCTTTCTTT.

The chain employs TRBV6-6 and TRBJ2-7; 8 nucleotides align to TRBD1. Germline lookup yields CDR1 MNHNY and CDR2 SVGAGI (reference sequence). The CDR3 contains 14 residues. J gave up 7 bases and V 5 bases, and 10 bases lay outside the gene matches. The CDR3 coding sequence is TGTGCCAGCAGTAAAGACAGGGGCGCGGGGGAGCAGTACTTC. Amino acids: CASSKDRGAGEQYF.